This T cell receptor beta chain was identified in a study of blood T cell repertoires in COVID-19. Sequencing used immunoSEQ multiplex PCR; TCRdb keeps in-frame clones, though not all of them. There are 300,000 to 400,000 clones in the sample; 85% occur only once, and approximately 1.9% lies in the top ten. This CDR3 is built from 13 residues. After removal of 5 bases from V and 7 bases from J, the junction contained 7 bases not matched to a gene. The V gene's germline CDR1 is MNHEY and CDR2 SMNVEV (reference sequence). Input material: PBMCs or T cells enriched from blood (not recorded which). The TCR originated in a woman younger than 45 who had been exposed to COVID-19. The genes are TRBV27 and TRBJ2-5; 7 bases match TRBD1. For the CDR3, the DNA is TGTGCCAGCAGTATTCGACAGGGTGGGACCCAGTACTTC. Translating gives CASSIRQGGTQYF.